The 15 T cell receptor beta chains below come from one sample, sequenced in a study of blood T cell repertoires in COVID-19. TCRdb keeps only in-frame clones here, not all; method: immunoSEQ multiplex PCR. The sample holds some 300,000 clones, under 90% seen once. Specimen: peripheral blood. These receptors originate from a woman younger than 45 with COVID-19, enrolled during active disease.

The chain has TRBV18 and TRBJ1-1; D possibly corresponds to TRBD1 (5 bases). Trimming took 3 bases from V and 2 from J, leaving 13 bases between them. This CDR3 has 15 amino acids. CDR1 KGHSH and CDR2 LQKENI come from the germline V gene. The CDR3 protein is CASSPLGGKNTEAFF. CDR3 nucleotides: TGTGCCAGCTCACCTTTGGGGGGGAAAAACACTGAAGCTTTCTTT. Complete variable domain (other parts from reference TRBV18 and TRBJ1-1): NAGVMQNPRHLVRRRGQEARLRCSPMKGHSHVYWYRQLPEEGLKFMVYLQKENIIDESGMPKERFSAEFPKEGPSILRIQQVVRGDSAAYFCASSPLGGKNTEAFFGQGTRLTVV.

The chain employs TRBV5-8 and TRBJ2-2, with D maybe TRBD2 (6 bases). Germline V gene sequence: CDR1 SGHTS, CDR2 YDEGEE. The CDR3 contains 17 residues. V lost 4 bases, J lost 7 bases, and 23 bases lay in between. The CDR3 region has the DNA TGTGCCAGCAGCCGCCCGGGTAGGATAAGCGGGCACGGGGAGCTGTTTTTT. This encodes CASSRPGRISGHGELFF. Using reference TRBV5-8 and TRBJ2-2 for the parts outside the CDR3, the full variable domain is EAGVTQSPTHLIKTRGQQATLRCSPISGHTSVYWYQQALGLGLQFLLWYDEGEERNRGNFPPRFSGRQFPNYSSELNVNALELEDSALYLCASSRPGRISGHGELFFGEGSRLTVL.

This sequence joins TRBV23-1 and TRBJ2-7; D is possibly TRBD2 (5 bases). TRBV23-1 is filed as an ORF, its function uncertain. CDR3 length: 14 residues. Trimming stripped 6 bases from V and 3 bases from J, with 15 bases between. CDR3 bases: TGCGCCAGCAGCCGGACTGCCCCGAGCTACGAGCAGTACGTC. It translates to CASSRTAPSYEQYV.

This clone was seen once. CDR3 nucleotides: TGCGCCAGCAGTGAGTACAGGGAGGCTTTCTTT. Its translation is CASSEYREAFF. V is TRBV10-1 and J is TRBJ1-1; D perhaps matches TRBD1 (6 bases). The length of the CDR3 is 11 residues. Germline V lookup: CDR1 WNHNN, CDR2 SYGVQD (reference sequence). Trimming shortened V by 1 base and J by 11 bases, and 8 bases separated the two germline ends.

The chain recombines TRBV11-2 with TRBJ1-3; D is unresolved. CDR3 size: 14 residues. The germline V gene encodes CDR1 SGHAT and CDR2 FQNNGV. V was pared by 3 bases and J by 3 bases, with 9 bases between. The CDR3 region is CASSLREYGNTIYF. In nucleotides, the CDR3 is TGTGCCAGCAGCTTGCGGGAATATGGAAACACCATATATTTT.

The gene calls are TRBV2 and TRBJ1-1; perhaps TRBD1 as D (6 bases). In germline, CDR1 is SNHLY, CDR2 FYNNEI. Trimming stripped 8 bases from V and 4 bases from J, with 17 bases between. The CDR3 covers 14 residues. CDR3 coding DNA: TGTGCCAGCGTGACGGGGGGGCAGGGCACTGAAGCTTTCTTT. Translating it yields CASVTGGQGTEAFF.

Regarding this clone: Other nucleotide sequences from this sample produce the same CDR3. V and J are TRBV5-4 and TRBJ2-4; TRBD1 matches 10 bases. Germline lookup yields CDR1 SGHNT and CDR2 YYREEE (reference sequence). The length of the CDR3 is 16 residues. J lost 0 bases, V lost 2 bases, and 2 bases had no gene match. CDR3: CASSFGDRGAKNIQYF. The CDR3, as DNA: TGTGCCAGCAGCTTTGGGGACAGGGGAGCCAAAAACATTCAGTACTTC.

The gene calls are TRBV5-1 and TRBJ2-7, with D possibly being TRBD2 (5 bases). The germline V and J ends were trimmed by 2 bases and 6 bases, with 9 bases remaining between them. The CDR3 is made up of 12 amino acids. Germline V gene data show CDR1 as SGHRS and CDR2 as YFSETQ. CDR3: CASSFEGGEQYF. CDR3 bases: TGCGCCAGCAGCTTTGAGGGTGGCGAGCAGTACTTC. The whole variable domain, remainder taken from reference TRBV5-1 and TRBJ2-7, is KAGVTQTPRYLIKTRGQQVTLSCSPISGHRSVSWYQQTPGQGLQFLFEYFSETQRNKGNFPGRFSGRQFSNSRSEMNVSTLELGDSALYLCASSFEGGEQYFGPGTRLTVT.

This rearrangement joins TRBV5-1 to TRBJ1-4; 10 bases align to TRBD1. CDR1 is SGHRS and CDR2 is YFSETQ in the germline V gene. The CDR3 is 16 residues long. V trimming: 3 bases; J trimming: 7 bases; junction bases outside the gene matches: 9. The CDR3 reads CASSSGTGAPFEKLFF. As DNA, the CDR3 is TGCGCCAGCAGCTCCGGGACAGGGGCACCTTTTGAAAAACTGTTTTTT.

CDR3 DNA sequence: TGTGCCAGCTCACCATCTTTCGACACTGAAGCTTTCTTT. This gives the protein CASSPSFDTEAFF. The V and J genes are TRBV18 and TRBJ1-1, with no clear D. Germline lookup yields CDR1 KGHSH and CDR2 LQKENI. CDR3 length equals 13 residues. V lost 2 bases to trimming and J lost 3 bases, with 7 bases between them.

The chain couples TRBV28 to TRBJ1-2, with TRBD1 identical over 8 bases. This CDR3 contains 15 residues. V shed 5 bases and J 3 bases; nucleotides not matched to a gene: 8. Looked up from germline, CDR1 is MDHEN and CDR2 is SYDVKM. CDR3 nucleotides: TGTGCCAGCAGTAGCTACAGGGGGACGGACTATGGCTACACCTTC. Protein product: CASSSYRGTDYGYTF.

The gene calls are TRBV15 and TRBJ1-3, with 9 bases lining up with TRBD1. The junction had 8 bases not matched to a gene; V was cut back by 0 bases and J by 8 bases. The CDR3 covers 16 residues. The germline gives CDR1 LNHNV, CDR2 YYDKDF (reference sequence). The CDR3 spells CATSRDLRTGVDTIYF. CDR3 in DNA: TGTGCCACCAGCAGAGATCTTAGGACAGGGGTGGACACCATATATTTT. Together with reference TRBV15 and TRBJ1-3, the CDR3 gives the full variable domain: DAMVIQNPRYQVTQFGKPVTLSCSQTLNHNVMYWYQQKSSQAPKLLFHYYDKDFNNEADTPDNFQSRRPNTSFCFLDIRSPGLGDTAMYLCATSRDLRTGVDTIYFGEGSWLTVV.

This rearrangement joins TRBV19 to TRBJ2-2; D uncertain. This CDR3 comprises 13 residues. V lost 3 bases to trimming and J lost 4 bases, with 6 bases between them. Germline CDR1 and CDR2: LNHDA and SQIVND (reference sequence). This chain's CDR3 is CASSIEATGELFF. The CDR3 DNA reads as TGTGCCAGTAGTATTGAGGCCACCGGGGAGCTGTTTTTT.

This chain uses TRBV19 with TRBJ2-1; 9 bases match TRBD2. This CDR3 is built from 15 residues. Germline V lookup: CDR1 LNHDA, CDR2 SQIVND (reference sequence). The V gene end was trimmed by 3 bases and the J gene end by 7 bases; junction bases not matched to a gene: 7. This chain's CDR3 is CASSIPSGAWNEQFF. The CDR3 nucleotides are TGTGCCAGTAGTATCCCTAGCGGGGCTTGGAATGAGCAGTTCTTC.

This chain joins TRBV19 and TRBJ1-2; perhaps TRBD1 as D (6 bases). Germline V gene data show CDR1 as LNHDA and CDR2 as SQIVND (reference sequence). Trimming left V 7 bases short and J 4 bases short, with 19 bases between. The CDR3 sequence is 15 residues long. CDR3 sequence: CASTPLDRTVYGYTF. The CDR3 DNA follows: TGTGCCAGTACCCCCCTGGACAGAACCGTCTATGGCTACACCTTC.